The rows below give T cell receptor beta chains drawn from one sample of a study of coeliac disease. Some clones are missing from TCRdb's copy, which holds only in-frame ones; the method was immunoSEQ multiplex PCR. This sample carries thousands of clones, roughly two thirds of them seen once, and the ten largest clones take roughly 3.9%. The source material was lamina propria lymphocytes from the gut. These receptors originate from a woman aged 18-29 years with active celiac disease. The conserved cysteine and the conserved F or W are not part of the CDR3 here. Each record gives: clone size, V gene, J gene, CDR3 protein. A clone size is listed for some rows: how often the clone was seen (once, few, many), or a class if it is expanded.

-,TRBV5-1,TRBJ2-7,ASSFQAGVTYEQY
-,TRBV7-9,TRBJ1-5,ASSSYSNQPQH
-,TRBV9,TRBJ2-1,ASSGGWGLAGAYNEQF
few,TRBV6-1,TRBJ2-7,ASSEVYYEQY
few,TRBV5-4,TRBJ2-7,ASSLGSSVQY
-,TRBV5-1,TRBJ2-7,ASSLVTGSYEQY
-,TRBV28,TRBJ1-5,ATRQGSQPQH
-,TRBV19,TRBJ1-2,ASSIGGGGVYDGYT
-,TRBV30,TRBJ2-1,AWSVRWREAANEQF
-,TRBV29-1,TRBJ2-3,SVRQAGVRDTQY
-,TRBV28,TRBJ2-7,ASSLDWPYEQY
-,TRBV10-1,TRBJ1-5,ASSEGALQPQH
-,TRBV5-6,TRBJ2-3,ASSRLLAVGSTDTQY
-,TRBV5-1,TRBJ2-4,ASSPGLAGGENIQY
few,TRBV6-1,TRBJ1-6,ASSEALLSDPWDRTNNSPLH
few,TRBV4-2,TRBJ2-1,ASSQVAGGYNEQF
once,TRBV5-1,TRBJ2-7,ASSPGGGRSFGQY